The 4 T cell receptor beta chains below come from one sample, sequenced in a study of shared clonotypes between healthy human individuals. Some clones are missing from TCRdb's copy, which holds only in-frame ones; the method was immunoSEQ multiplex PCR. The sample comprises 300,000 to 400,000 clones, around 79% of which are singletons, and under 11% rests with the top ten. The sample taken for sequencing was memory CD4+ T cells sorted from blood. Subset reported: CD45RA-negative fraction. These TCRs come from a man aged 25-45 years in good health.

The chain employs TRBV25-1 and TRBJ2-5; 12 bases are shared with TRBD2. Germline V CDR1 and CDR2: MGHDK, SYGVNS. J lost 3 bases, V lost 5 bases, and 7 bases had no gene match. This CDR3 is 16 amino acids long. The CDR3, as DNA: TGTGCCAGCAGTTCGACTAGCGGGGGACGCAAAGAGACCCAGTACTTC. It yields the protein CASSSTSGGRKETQYF.

In its sample, this clone was seen a few times. The chain couples TRBV10-3 to TRBJ2-7; 11 bases agree with TRBD2. Germline V lookup: CDR1 ENHRY, CDR2 SYGVKD. J gave up 5 bases and V 3 bases, and 12 bases lay outside the gene matches. This CDR3 comprises 17 residues. The CDR3: CAISEGDRVAGGNEQYF. The CDR3 DNA follows: TGTGCCATCAGTGAAGGGGACAGAGTAGCGGGAGGGAACGAGCAGTACTTC.

For this clone: This specimen includes other DNA sequences encoding the same CDR3. The gene calls are TRBV2 and TRBJ2-1; no definite D call. Germline V gene lookup returns CDR1 SNHLY and CDR2 FYNNEI. The CDR3 has 12 residues. Deletions cut 4 bases from V and 5 bases from J, with 6 bases between. CDR3 region: CASSVADNEQFF. CDR3 nucleotide sequence: TGTGCCAGCAGTGTTGCGGACAATGAGCAGTTCTTC. The variable domain in full, with the rest retrieved from reference TRBV2 and TRBJ2-1, is EPEVTQTPSHQVTQMGQEVILRCVPISNHLYFYWYRQILGQKVEFLVSFYNNEISEKSEIFDDQFSVERPDGSNFTLKIRSTKLEDSAMYFCASSVADNEQFFGPGTRLTVL.

The table lists this clone with many counts. CDR3 region: CAISVDRDRVNEQFF. CDR3 bases: TGTGCCATCAGTGTTGACCGGGACAGGGTCAATGAGCAGTTCTTC. This chain uses TRBV10-3 with TRBJ2-1; 9 bases line up with TRBD1. From germline, CDR1 is ENHRY and CDR2 SYGVKD. J was trimmed by 6 bases and V by 4 bases; bases with no gene match: 7. The CDR3 consists of 15 residues.